This entry lists 7 T cell receptor beta chains sequenced from one sample in a study of blood T cells in healthy people across ages. Primers used in a second PCR of about 7 to 12 cycles were a sample-barcoded 5' primer and a J-beta primer mix. MiXCR, applied by TCRdb to the 5' RACE reads, yields one record per CDR3 protein. The sample carries about 1,800,000 distinct CDR3 sequences, roughly 28% recorded once. Sequencing was performed on blood. All receptors derive from a woman aged 25 to 39 in good health.

This clonotype appeared many times. The V call is TRBV9, the J call TRBJ2-7, with TRBD1 matching 9 bases. The V segment lost 3 bases and the J segment 1 base; nucleotides outside the gene matches: 8. Germline V gives CDR1 SGDLS, CDR2 YYNGEE. The CDR3 has 16 amino acids. The CDR3 spells CASSAEDRGPSYEQYF. The CDR3 bases are TGTGCCAGCAGCGCCGAGGACAGGGGCCCGTCCTACGAGCAGTACTTC. The entire variable domain, with the rest obtained from reference TRBV9 and TRBJ2-7, is as follows: DSGVTQTPKHLITATGQRVTLRCSPRSGDLSVYWYQQSLDQGLQFLIQYYNGEERAKGNILERFSAQQFPDLHSELNLSSLELGDSALYFCASSAEDRGPSYEQYFGPGTRLTVT.

The chain links TRBV10-3 to TRBJ2-2; D unresolved. CDR1 and CDR2 (germline): ENHRY, SYGVKD. The CDR3 spans 13 residues. The V and J ends lost 6 bases and 0 bases respectively, with 5 bases between them. The CDR3 loop reads CAIRATNTGELFF. CDR3 DNA: TGTGCCATCAGGGCAACGAACACCGGGGAGCTGTTTTTT.

The chain employs TRBV2 and TRBJ2-2, with D uncertain. This CDR3 contains 14 residues. Germline V gene lookup returns CDR1 SNHLY and CDR2 FYNNEI. The V and J ends lost 2 bases and 4 bases respectively, with 8 bases between them. The CDR3: CASSETRSTGELFF. The CDR3 bases are TGTGCCAGCAGTGAAACGCGGAGCACCGGGGAGCTGTTTTTT.

This clonotype came up a few times. V and J are TRBV7-2 and TRBJ2-7; D unclear. Trimming cost V 4 bases and J 0 bases, with 16 bases left between them. Germline V gene lookup returns CDR1 SGHTA and CDR2 FQGNSA. The CDR3 runs 16 residues. The DNA for the CDR3 is TGTGCCAGCAGCTCGATGAGCCGGGCCAGCTCCTACGAGCAGTACTTC. Protein product: CASSSMSRASSYEQYF.

The CDR3: CASSSGTGNSGANVLTF. CDR3 DNA sequence: TGTGCCAGCAGCTCCGGGACAGGTAACTCTGGGGCCAACGTCCTGACTTTC. This chain connects TRBV7-2 to TRBJ2-6, with 8 bases matching TRBD1. The J segment lost 0 bases and the V segment lost 4 bases, leaving 5 bases of the junction unmatched. This CDR3 region has 17 residues. Germline V gene lookup returns CDR1 SGHTA and CDR2 FQGNSA.

The CDR3 loop is CASSFRASNQPQHF. Here the CDR3 DNA reads TGTGCCAGCAGCTTCCGCGCTAGCAATCAGCCCCAGCATTTT. The V call is TRBV5-6, the J call TRBJ1-5; D is uncertain. CDR1 is SGHDT, CDR2 YYEEEE, per germline. V lost 2 bases and J 0 bases, leaving 6 bases between the germline ends. CDR3 length: 14 amino acids.

This chain joins TRBV11-2 and TRBJ2-1; D is possibly TRBD1 (5 bases). Germline-derived CDR1 and CDR2 are SGHAT and FQNNGV. The CDR3 extends over 13 amino acids. V was clipped by 6 bases and J by 8 bases, with 14 bases between them. The CDR3 sequence is CASSSRGYHEQFF. In DNA form, the CDR3 reads TGTGCCAGCAGTTCAAGGGGTTACCATGAGCAGTTCTTC.